This T cell receptor (beta chain) derives from a study of early T cells in non-severe SARS-CoV-2 infection. Study as a whole: Sequencing targeted bulk RNA from unsorted whole blood, leaving chains unpaired.

This clonotype was counted at least ten times. Its antigen is currently unknown. Germline V gene lookup returns CDR1 SGHRS and CDR2 YFSETQ. V was pared by 0 bases and J by 4 bases, with 10 bases between. CDR3 size: 14 residues. General study results and limits: Lookups in VDJdb leaned toward anti-spike CD8 responses and missed private and CD4 specificities.

Molecules of cDNA were individually given unique molecular identifiers that were attached to them. TCRdb re-called the 5' RACE reads with MiXCR, one entry per CDR3 protein. The sample records tens of thousands of distinct CDR3 sequences, approximately 13% being singletons. The receptor was isolated from an adult who was a healthcare worker with PCR-confirmed SARS-CoV-2 infection or an uninfected control (not recorded which). The rearrangement joins TRBV5-1 to TRBJ1-1; D gene uncertain. Input material: whole blood. This CDR3 is CASSLEWAGTEAFF. DNA for the CDR3: TGCGCCAGCAGCTTGGAGTGGGCGGGCACTGAAGCTTTCTTT.